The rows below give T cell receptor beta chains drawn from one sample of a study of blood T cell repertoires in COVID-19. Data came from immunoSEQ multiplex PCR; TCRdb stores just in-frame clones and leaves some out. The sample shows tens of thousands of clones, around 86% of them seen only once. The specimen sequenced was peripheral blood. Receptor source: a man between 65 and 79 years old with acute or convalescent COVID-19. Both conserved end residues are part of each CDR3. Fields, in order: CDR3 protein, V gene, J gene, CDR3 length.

CDR3: CARRDRVTQDYTF
V: TRBV10-3
J: TRBJ1-2
length: 13

CDR3: CASSVGEGWTMGSGELFF
V: TRBV9
J: TRBJ2-2
length: 18

CDR3: CASTPHGTGVSGANVLTF
V: TRBV27
J: TRBJ2-6
length: 18

CDR3: CASSPLSVTEAFF
V: TRBV6-5
J: TRBJ1-1
length: 13

CDR3: CASSTDWGGEQYF
V: TRBV19
J: TRBJ2-7
length: 13

CDR3: CASSSVSGTGGRQYITDTQYF
V: TRBV27
J: TRBJ2-3
length: 21

CDR3: CASSWRPSSYNEQFF
V: TRBV6-5
J: TRBJ2-1
length: 15

CDR3: CASSSRQGQNQPQHF
V: TRBV13
J: TRBJ1-5
length: 15

CDR3: CASSLDLSGGSIEAFF
V: TRBV11-2
J: TRBJ1-1
length: 16

CDR3: CAIRPNRSQVLFYGYTF
V: TRBV10-3
J: TRBJ1-2
length: 17

CDR3: CASNEGLAGADTQYF
V: TRBV2
J: TRBJ2-3
length: 15

CDR3: CASSLQGAYGYTF
V: TRBV5-4
J: TRBJ1-2
length: 13

CDR3: CASSVDRGVGEKLFF
V: TRBV9
J: TRBJ1-4
length: 15

CDR3: CASSPGTNSPLHF
V: TRBV16
J: TRBJ1-6
length: 13

CDR3: CASTEARGRNSPLHF
V: TRBV18
J: TRBJ1-6
length: 15

CDR3: CASSARYNTEAFF
V: TRBV2
J: TRBJ1-1
length: 13

CDR3: CASSEPGLAGLGEQFF
V: TRBV25-1
J: TRBJ2-1
length: 16

CDR3: CASSSWRGTGVTGEKLFF
V: TRBV11-2
J: TRBJ1-4
length: 18

CDR3: CALLPAGDTQYF
V: TRBV11-3
J: TRBJ2-3
length: 12

CDR3: CASSSLGGNTDTQYF
V: TRBV3-1/TRBV3-2
J: TRBJ2-3
length: 15

CDR3: CASVGLSGANVLTF
V: TRBV27
J: TRBJ2-6
length: 14

CDR3: CASDDRGLANEKLFF
V: TRBV2
J: TRBJ1-4
length: 15

CDR3: CAIRQGEVVGEQFF
V: TRBV10-3
J: TRBJ2-1
length: 14

CDR3: CASSLERGRSNSPLHF
V: TRBV19
J: TRBJ1-6
length: 16

CDR3: CASSLLTGLHEQFF
V: TRBV5-6
J: TRBJ2-1
length: 14

CDR3: CASRYGGTGLGYTF
V: TRBV6-5
J: TRBJ1-2
length: 14

CDR3: CASSLTGYQETQYF
V: TRBV28
J: TRBJ2-5
length: 14

CDR3: CASSLVRGGGYTF
V: TRBV27
J: TRBJ1-2
length: 13